This record concerns one T cell receptor beta chain sequence. Its antigen is unknown. No base quality values were provided; no much bigger clone lies one nucleotide off. In the prospective study, participants were roughly 18 to 95 years old, resided in about two dozen geographic areas of the United States, and were enrolled through a virtual design. Cohort assignment in the prospective study relied on participant-reported clinical history from a screening survey and a study questionnaire. For ImmuneRACE Cohort 3, a participant was defined as recovered based on two consecutive negative NP/OP PCR tests, clearance by a healthcare professional, or resolution of symptoms. Each participant in the prospective study had whole blood, serum and a nasopharyngeal or oropharyngeal swab collected by mobile phlebotomists. Additional blood draws and questionnaires over an approximately 2-month period could optionally be provided by prospective study participants. Before DNA extraction, prospective study blood samples were shipped either frozen or at room temperature.

TCRbeta CDR3 regions were amplified from genomic DNA by means of the immunoSEQ Assay, a bias-controlled multiplex PCR. On the study's bioinformatics: The number of nucleated cells in each sample was estimated by amplification of reference gene primers within the assay. To quantify the absolute abundance of each unique TCRbeta CDR3 rearrangement, sequence reads were collapsed and filtered. For each sample, productive Simpson clonality was calculated by taking the square root of Simpson's diversity index across productive rearrangements. TCRdb limited this immuneACCESS table to in-frame rearrangements with V and J called. A share of clones is missing; checked studies link under half to unresolved V genes, and the rest is unexplained. That table gives V, J and clone size, and the DNA gave D and trimming. Recorded for this sample are approximately 290,000 clones; 80% to 90% of them occurred a single time. The ten largest make up more than 4% of the sample.

CDR1 MNHEY and CDR2 SMNVEV were looked up in the germline V gene (reference sequence). Cut back by 2 bases and 7 bases, the V and J ends lie 8 bases apart. From the cysteine through the phenylalanine, the CDR3 covers 12 amino acids. Here the CDR3 DNA is all that survives: 36 bases in frame from base 1. This sample is part of a study of blood T cell repertoires in COVID-19 (dated by TCRdb to 2020 to 2022). With regard to the full study: Samples covering the acute and convalescent phases of COVID-19 were provided by collaborators in the United States, Italy and Spain. The material from the prospective study consisted of cDNA or gDNA derived from T cells, B-cell-depleted T cells, or PBMCs. Subjects who had been exposed to COVID-19, were actively infected with it, or had recovered from it provided the deeply sampled blood TCRbeta repertoires that made up the dataset. The repertoires were released in a freely available public database meant as a resource for research on the immune response to SARS-CoV-2. Samples were obtained from the ongoing ImmuneRACE study (first 160 participants) and from 1,200 or so subjects provided by 6 global collaborators. A de-identified subject ID, COVID-19 status, age in years and sex were almost always included in the sample metadata. Where available, HLA class I and class II types were obtained from metadata supplied by the sample provider rather than from assay-based typing. The full study reports these points: The amount of clinical and demographic metadata varied by source and participant and was provided uncurated.

This clonotype was obtained from a woman aged 30 to 39 who had recovered from COVID-19. The receptor chain draws on TRBV27 and TRBJ1-2, with the D gene too uncertain to name. The sequencing input was PBMCs or T cells enriched from blood (not recorded which). The sequence in DNA is TGTGCCAGCAGTTTACGCGGTCTTGGCTACACCTTC. Its translation is CASSLRGLGYTF.